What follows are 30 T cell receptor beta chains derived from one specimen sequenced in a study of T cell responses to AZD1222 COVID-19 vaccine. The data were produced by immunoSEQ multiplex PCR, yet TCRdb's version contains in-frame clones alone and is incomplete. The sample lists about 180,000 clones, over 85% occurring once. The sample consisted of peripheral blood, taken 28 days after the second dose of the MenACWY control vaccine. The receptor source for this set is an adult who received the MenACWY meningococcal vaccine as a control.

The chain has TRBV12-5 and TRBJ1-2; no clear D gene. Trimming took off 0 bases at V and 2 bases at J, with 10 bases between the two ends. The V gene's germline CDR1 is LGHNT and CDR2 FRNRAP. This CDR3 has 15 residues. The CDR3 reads CASGLVMSDNYGYTF. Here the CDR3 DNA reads TGTGCTAGTGGTTTGGTTATGTCAGACAACTATGGCTACACCTTC.

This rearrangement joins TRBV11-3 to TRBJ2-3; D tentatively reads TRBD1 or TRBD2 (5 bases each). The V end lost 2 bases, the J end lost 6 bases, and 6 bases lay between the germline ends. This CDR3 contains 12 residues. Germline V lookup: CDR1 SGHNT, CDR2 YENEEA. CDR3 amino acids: CASSLWGDTQYF. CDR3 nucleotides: TGTGCCAGCAGCTTATGGGGGGATACGCAGTATTTT. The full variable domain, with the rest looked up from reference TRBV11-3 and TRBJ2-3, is EAGVVQSPRYKIIEKKQPVAFWCNPISGHNTLYWYLQNLGQGPELLIRYENEEAVDDSQLPKDRFSAERLKGVDSTLKIQPAELGDSAVYLCASSLWGDTQYFGPGTRLTVL.

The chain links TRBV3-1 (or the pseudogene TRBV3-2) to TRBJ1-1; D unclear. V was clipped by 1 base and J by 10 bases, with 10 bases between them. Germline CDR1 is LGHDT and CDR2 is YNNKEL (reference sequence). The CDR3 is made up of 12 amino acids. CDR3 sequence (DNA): TGTGCCAGCAGCCAAGTGGTCACCGGAGCTTTCTTT. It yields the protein CASSQVVTGAFF.

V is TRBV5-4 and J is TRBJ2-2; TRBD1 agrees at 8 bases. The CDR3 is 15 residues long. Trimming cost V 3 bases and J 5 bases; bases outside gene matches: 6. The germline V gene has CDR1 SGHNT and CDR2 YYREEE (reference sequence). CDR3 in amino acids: CASSSGQESTGELFF. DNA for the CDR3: TGTGCCAGCAGCTCGGGACAGGAGTCAACCGGGGAGCTGTTTTTT.

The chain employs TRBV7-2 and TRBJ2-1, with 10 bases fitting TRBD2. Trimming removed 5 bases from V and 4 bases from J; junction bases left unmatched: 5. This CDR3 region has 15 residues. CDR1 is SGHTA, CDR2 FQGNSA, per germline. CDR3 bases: TGTGCCAGCAGCGCCAGCGGGGGGGCATACAATGAGCAGTTCTTC. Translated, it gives CASSASGGAYNEQFF. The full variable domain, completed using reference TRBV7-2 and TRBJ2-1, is GAGVSQSPSNKVTEKGKDVELRCDPISGHTALYWYRQSLGQGLEFLIYFQGNSAPDKSGLPSDRFSAERTGGSVSTLTIQRTQQEDSAVYLCASSASGGAYNEQFFGPGTRLTVL.

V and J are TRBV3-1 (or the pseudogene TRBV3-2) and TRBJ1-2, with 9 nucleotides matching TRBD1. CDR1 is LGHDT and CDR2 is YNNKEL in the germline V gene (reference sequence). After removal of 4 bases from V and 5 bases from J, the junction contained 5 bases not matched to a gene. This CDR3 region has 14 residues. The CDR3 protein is CASSPWTGEYGYTF. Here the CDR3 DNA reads TGTGCCAGCAGCCCTTGGACAGGGGAGTATGGCTACACCTTC.

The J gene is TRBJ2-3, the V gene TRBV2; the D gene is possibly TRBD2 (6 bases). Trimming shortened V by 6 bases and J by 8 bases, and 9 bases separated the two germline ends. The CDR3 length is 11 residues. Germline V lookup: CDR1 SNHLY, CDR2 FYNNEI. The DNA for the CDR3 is TGTGCCAGCAGGGGGGGTAGTACGCAGTATTTT. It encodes CASRGGSTQYF.

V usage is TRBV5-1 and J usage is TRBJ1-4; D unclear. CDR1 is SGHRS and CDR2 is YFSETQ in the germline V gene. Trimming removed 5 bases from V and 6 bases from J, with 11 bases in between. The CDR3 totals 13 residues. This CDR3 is CASRREVDEKLFF. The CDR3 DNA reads TGCGCCAGCAGAAGGGAGGTCGATGAAAAACTGTTTTTT.

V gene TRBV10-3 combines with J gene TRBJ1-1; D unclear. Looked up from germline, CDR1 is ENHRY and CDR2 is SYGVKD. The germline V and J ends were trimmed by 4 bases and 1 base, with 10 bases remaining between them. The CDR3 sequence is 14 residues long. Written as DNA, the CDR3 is TGTGCCATCAGTGCCCGGCCCGAGAACACTGAAGCTTTCTTT. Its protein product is CAISARPENTEAFF.

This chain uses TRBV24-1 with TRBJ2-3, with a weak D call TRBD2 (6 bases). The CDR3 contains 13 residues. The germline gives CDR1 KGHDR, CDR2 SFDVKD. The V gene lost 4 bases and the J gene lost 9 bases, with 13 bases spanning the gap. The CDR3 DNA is TGTGCCACCAGTGACCCGCGGCGGGAAACGCAGTATTTT. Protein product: CATSDPRRETQYF.

The DNA of the CDR3 is TGTGCCAGCAGCTTAGAGGTCCTGGGGAACACTGAAGCTTTCTTT. Its translation: CASSLEVLGNTEAFF. The V call is TRBV7-2, the J call TRBJ1-1; D unclear. This CDR3 has 15 residues. Trimming took 1 base from V and 1 from J, leaving 10 bases between them. The germline V gene encodes CDR1 SGHTA and CDR2 FQGNSA.

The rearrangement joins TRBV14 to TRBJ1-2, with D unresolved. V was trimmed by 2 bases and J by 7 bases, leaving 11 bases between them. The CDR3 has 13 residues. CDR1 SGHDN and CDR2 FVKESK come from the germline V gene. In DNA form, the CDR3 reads TGTGCCAGCAGCCAAAGACCCCTACTTGGCTACACCTTC. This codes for CASSQRPLLGYTF. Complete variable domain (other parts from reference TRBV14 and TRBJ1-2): EAGVTQFPSHSVIEKGQTVTLRCDPISGHDNLYWYRRVMGKEIKFLLHFVKESKQDESGMPNNRFLAERTGGTYSTLKVQPAELEDSGVYFCASSQRPLLGYTFGSGTRLTVV.

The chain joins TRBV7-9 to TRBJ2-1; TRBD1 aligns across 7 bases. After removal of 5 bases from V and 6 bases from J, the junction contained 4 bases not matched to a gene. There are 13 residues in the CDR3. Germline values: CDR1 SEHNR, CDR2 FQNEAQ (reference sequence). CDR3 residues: CASSPQGINEQFF. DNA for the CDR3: TGTGCCAGCAGCCCACAGGGGATCAATGAGCAGTTCTTC.

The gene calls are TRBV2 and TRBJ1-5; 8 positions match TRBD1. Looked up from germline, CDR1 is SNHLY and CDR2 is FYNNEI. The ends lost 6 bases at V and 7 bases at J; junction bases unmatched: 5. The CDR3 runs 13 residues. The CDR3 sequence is CASSGQGNQPQHF. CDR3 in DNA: TGTGCCAGCAGCGGACAGGGAAACCAGCCCCAGCATTTT.

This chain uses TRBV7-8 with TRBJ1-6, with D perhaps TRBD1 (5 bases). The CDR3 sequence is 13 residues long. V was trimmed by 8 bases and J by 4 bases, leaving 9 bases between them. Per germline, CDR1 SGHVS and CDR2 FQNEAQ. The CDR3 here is CASLREYNSPLHF. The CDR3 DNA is TGTGCCAGCCTCAGGGAGTATAATTCACCCCTCCACTTT.

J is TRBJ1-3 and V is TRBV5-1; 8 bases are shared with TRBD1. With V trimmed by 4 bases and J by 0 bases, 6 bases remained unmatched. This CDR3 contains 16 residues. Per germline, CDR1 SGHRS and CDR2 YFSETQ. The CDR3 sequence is CASSVQGADSGNTIYF. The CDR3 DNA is TGCGCCAGCAGCGTCCAGGGGGCTGACTCTGGAAACACCATATATTTT.

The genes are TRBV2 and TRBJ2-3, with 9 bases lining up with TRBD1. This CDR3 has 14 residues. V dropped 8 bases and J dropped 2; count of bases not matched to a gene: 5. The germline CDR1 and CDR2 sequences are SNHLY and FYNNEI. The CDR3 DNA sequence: TGTGCCAGCGAGGGACAGGGTCACACAGATACGCAGTATTTT. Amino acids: CASEGQGHTDTQYF. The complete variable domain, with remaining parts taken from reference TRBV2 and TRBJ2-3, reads EPEVTQTPSHQVTQMGQEVILRCVPISNHLYFYWYRQILGQKVEFLVSFYNNEISEKSEIFDDQFSVERPDGSNFTLKIRSTKLEDSAMYFCASEGQGHTDTQYFGPGTRLTVL.

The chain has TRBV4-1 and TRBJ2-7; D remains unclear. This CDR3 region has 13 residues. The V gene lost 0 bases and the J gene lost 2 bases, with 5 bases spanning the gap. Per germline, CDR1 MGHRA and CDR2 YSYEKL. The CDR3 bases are TGCGCCAGCAGCCAAGATGCGGCCTACGAGCAGTACTTC. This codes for CASSQDAAYEQYF.

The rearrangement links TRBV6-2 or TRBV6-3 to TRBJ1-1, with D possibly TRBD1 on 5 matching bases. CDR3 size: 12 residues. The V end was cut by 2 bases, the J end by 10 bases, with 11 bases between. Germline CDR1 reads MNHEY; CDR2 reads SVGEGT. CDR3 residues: CASSYPGGGAFF. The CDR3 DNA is TGTGCCAGCAGTTACCCGGGGGGGGGAGCTTTCTTT.

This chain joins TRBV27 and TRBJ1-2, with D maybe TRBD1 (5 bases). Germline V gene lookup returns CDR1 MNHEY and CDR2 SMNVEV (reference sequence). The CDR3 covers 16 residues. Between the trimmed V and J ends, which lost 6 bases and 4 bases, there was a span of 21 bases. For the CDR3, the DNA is TGTGCCAGCAGCCCCTCTGGGGGTTGGGGTAGCTATGGCTACACCTTC. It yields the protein CASSPSGGWGSYGYTF.

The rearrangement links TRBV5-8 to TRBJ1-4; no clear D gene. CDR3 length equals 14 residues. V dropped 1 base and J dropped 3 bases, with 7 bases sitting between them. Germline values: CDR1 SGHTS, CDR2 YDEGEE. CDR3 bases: TGTGCCAGCAGCTTGAACTGGGCTAATGAAAAACTGTTTTTT. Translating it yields CASSLNWANEKLFF.

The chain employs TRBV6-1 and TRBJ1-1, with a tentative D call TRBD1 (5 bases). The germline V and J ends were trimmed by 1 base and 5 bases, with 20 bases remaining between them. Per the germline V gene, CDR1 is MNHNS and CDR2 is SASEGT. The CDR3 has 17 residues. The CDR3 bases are TGTGCCAGCAGTGAAGTCGGGGCAGGCAGGGAGAAGACTGAAGCTTTCTTT. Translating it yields CASSEVGAGREKTEAFF.

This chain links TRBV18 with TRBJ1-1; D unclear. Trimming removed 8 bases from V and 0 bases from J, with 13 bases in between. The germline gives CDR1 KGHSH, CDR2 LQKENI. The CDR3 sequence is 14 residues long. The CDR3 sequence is CASDGTAMNTEAFF. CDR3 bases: TGTGCCAGCGATGGAACAGCTATGAACACTGAAGCTTTCTTT.

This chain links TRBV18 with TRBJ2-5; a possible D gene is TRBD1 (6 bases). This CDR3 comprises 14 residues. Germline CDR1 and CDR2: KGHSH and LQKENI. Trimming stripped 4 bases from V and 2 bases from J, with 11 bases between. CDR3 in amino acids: CASSLLDRQETQYF. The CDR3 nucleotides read TGTGCCAGCTCACTCCTTGACAGGCAAGAGACCCAGTACTTC.

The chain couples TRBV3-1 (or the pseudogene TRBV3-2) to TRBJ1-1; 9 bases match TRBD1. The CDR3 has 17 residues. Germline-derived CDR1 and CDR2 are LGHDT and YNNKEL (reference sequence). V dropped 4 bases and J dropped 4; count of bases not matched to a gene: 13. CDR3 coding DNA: TGTGCCAGCAGCCGTACCCCGGGACAGGGTGTTGGCACTGAAGCTTTCTTT. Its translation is CASSRTPGQGVGTEAFF.

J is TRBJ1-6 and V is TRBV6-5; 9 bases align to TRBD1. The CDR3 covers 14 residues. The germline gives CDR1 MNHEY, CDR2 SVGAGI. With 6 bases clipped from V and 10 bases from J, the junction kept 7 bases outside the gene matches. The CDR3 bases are TGTGCCAGCAGCCGGGACAGGGTCAGATCACCCCTCCACTTT. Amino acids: CASSRDRVRSPLHF.

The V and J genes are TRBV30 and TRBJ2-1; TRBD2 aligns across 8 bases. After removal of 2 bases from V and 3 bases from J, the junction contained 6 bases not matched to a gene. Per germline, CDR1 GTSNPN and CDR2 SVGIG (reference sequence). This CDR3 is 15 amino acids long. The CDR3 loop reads CAWSTPRGGYNEQFF. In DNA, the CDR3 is TGTGCCTGGAGTACCCCTCGGGGGGGCTACAATGAGCAGTTCTTC.

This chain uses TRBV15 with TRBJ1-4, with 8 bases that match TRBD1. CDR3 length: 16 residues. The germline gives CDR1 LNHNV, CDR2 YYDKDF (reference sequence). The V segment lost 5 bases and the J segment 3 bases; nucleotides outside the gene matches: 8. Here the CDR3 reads CATSPDREGPNEKLFF. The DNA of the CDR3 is TGTGCCACCAGCCCGGACAGGGAAGGGCCTAATGAAAAACTGTTTTTT.

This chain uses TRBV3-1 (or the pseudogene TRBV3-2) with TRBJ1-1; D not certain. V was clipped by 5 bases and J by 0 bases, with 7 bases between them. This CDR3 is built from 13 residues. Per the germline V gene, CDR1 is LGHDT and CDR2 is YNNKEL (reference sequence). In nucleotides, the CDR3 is TGTGCCAGCAGCGGTCTCATGAACACTGAAGCTTTCTTT. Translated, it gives CASSGLMNTEAFF.

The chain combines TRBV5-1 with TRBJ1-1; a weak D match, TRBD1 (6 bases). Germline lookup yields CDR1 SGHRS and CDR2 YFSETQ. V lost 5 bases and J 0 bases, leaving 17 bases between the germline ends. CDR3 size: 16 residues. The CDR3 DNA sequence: TGCGCCAGCAGGCGAGGGGGAACAGGAATGAACACTGAAGCTTTCTTT. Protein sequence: CASRRGGTGMNTEAFF.